This T cell receptor (beta chain) was found in a study of beta chain features in type 1 diabetes. Across the study: Sorted cells, roughly 100,000,000 in number, were examined across all samples.

This CDR3 has 15 residues. CDR1 WNHNN and CDR2 SYGVQD come from the germline V gene (reference sequence). V gave up 3 bases and J gave up 4 bases; unmatched junction bases: 4. Staining for CD45RO/CCR7/CD25/CD127/CD95/CD27 allowed sorting of CD4+ naive, central memory, regulatory and stem cell-like memory cells. As every portion of the isolated RNA was reverse transcribed, the sequencing read expressed TCRB transcripts. Read counts averaged about 3.57 million for samples of naive, central memory and regulatory T cells. Profiling relied on immunoSEQ multiplex PCR, and the TCRdb table lists in-frame clones only, not all of them. The sample yields about 340,000 clones, around an eighth seen once. The study, taken as a whole, reports: In every one of the four CD4+ subsets, TCRB CDR3s were moderately but significantly shorter in Type 1 diabetes patients.

This clone was seen more than once but under ten times. Its specificity is unknown. The chain is built from TRBV10-1 and TRBJ2-1; 9 bases align to TRBD2. The receptor was isolated from a woman between 18 and 30 years old with type 1 diabetes. The sequenced material came from naive CD4+ T cells from blood. CDR3 sequence reads: CASSDRAGGYNEQFF. DNA of the CDR3: TGCGCCAGCAGTGATCGGGCGGGAGGGTACAATGAGCAGTTCTTC.